The 6 T cell receptor beta chains reported below all come from one sample, sequenced in a study of T cells in Graves' hyperthyroidism and ophthalmopathy (dated by TCRdb to the late 2010s). The receptor library was made with multiplex PCR. These reads were obtained on an Illumina HiSeq 2000. The TCR beta CDR3 regions were amplified from RNA transcripts. The TCR CDR3 was subjected to a first round of RT-PCR using the HTBI primer set and the Qiagen OneStep RT-PCR kit. Starting from the raw public reads, TCRdb applied fastp trimming at Q25, assembled clones with MiXCR and retained in-frame beta chains. Rows with one shared CDR3 protein collapse into an entry with the most common genes and DNA. The sample contains hundreds of thousands of distinct CDR3 sequences, more than 45% of them found a single time. The top ten hold just under 8.5% of the sample. Material for sequencing was peripheral blood or thyroid tissue (not recorded which). These receptors were obtained from a woman aged 18-35 years with Graves' hyperthyroidism. Donor details come from another sample of the same person, matched by shared clones.

This sequence joins TRBV7-2 and TRBJ2-2; tentative D call: TRBD1 (6 bases). Per germline, CDR1 SGHTA and CDR2 FQGNSA. This CDR3 spans 13 amino acids. The V end was cut by 6 bases, the J end by 11 bases, with 16 bases between. The CDR3 loop reads CASSRQEDSELFF. For the CDR3, the DNA is TGTGCCAGCAGTAGACAGGAGGATAGCGAGCTGTTTTTT. Full variable domain (outside the CDR3, taken from reference TRBV7-2 and TRBJ2-2): GAGVSQSPSNKVTEKGKDVELRCDPISGHTALYWYRQSLGQGLEFLIYFQGNSAPDKSGLPSDRFSAERTGGSVSTLTIQRTQQEDSAVYLCASSRQEDSELFFGEGSRLTVL.

The chain couples TRBV10-3 to TRBJ1-1; 8 bases line up with TRBD1. This CDR3 is 10 amino acids long. CDR1 is ENHRY, CDR2 SYGVKD, per germline. The V and J ends lost 6 bases and 11 bases, in that order; junction bases with no gene match: 2. CDR3 in amino acids: CAIRDREAFF. CDR3 DNA: TGTGCCATCAGGGACAGGGAGGCTTTCTTT.

This chain links TRBV9 with TRBJ1-1; no clear D gene. This CDR3 is built from 15 residues. Germline assignment: CDR1 SGDLS and CDR2 YYNGEE. V shed 1 base and J shed 3 bases, with 13 bases lying between them. In DNA, the CDR3 is TGTGCCAGCAGCGTACCGGGATCTGGGGACACTGAAGCTTTCTTT. Protein: CASSVPGSGDTEAFF.

This clonotype has only a few counts. This rearrangement joins TRBV19 to TRBJ1-5, with D maybe TRBD1 (6 bases). Between the trimmed V and J ends, which lost 7 bases and 0 bases, there was a span of 13 bases. Germline assignment: CDR1 LNHDA and CDR2 SQIVND (reference sequence). This CDR3 comprises 15 residues. CDR3 DNA: TGTGCCAGTATGGGGGCGGGATATAGCAATCAGCCCCAGCATTTT. It yields the protein CASMGAGYSNQPQHF.

This clonotype was counted at least ten times. The V call is TRBV2, the J call TRBJ2-7; TRBD2 aligns across 8 bases. From germline, CDR1 is SNHLY and CDR2 FYNNEI. V gave up 9 bases and J gave up 6 bases; unmatched junction bases: 10. There are 13 residues in the CDR3. CDR3 loop: CASLAGRSGEQYF. The CDR3 nucleotides are TGTGCCAGTTTAGCGGGGCGGTCGGGCGAGCAGTACTTC.

Regarding this clonotype: The junction shows a germline mismatch at one end, possibly a read error. The chain links TRBV5-1 to TRBJ2-7; 7 bases align to TRBD2. The length of the CDR3 is 15 residues. Per the germline V gene, CDR1 is SGHRS and CDR2 is YFSETQ. In DNA, the CDR3 is TGCGCCAGCAGCCCTGAGTCTAGCGGAACCTACGGGCAGTACTTC. As protein: CASSPESSGTYGQYF.